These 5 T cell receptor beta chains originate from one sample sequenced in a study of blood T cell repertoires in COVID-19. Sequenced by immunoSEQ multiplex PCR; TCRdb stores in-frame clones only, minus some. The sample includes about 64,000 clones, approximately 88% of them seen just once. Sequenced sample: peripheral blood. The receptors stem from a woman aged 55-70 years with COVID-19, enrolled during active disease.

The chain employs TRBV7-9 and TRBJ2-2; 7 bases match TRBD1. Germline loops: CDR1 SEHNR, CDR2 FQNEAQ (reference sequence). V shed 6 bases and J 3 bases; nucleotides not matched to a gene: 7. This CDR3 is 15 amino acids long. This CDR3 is CASSYTGAHTGELFF. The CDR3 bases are TGTGCCAGCAGTTATACAGGGGCGCACACCGGGGAGCTGTTTTTT.

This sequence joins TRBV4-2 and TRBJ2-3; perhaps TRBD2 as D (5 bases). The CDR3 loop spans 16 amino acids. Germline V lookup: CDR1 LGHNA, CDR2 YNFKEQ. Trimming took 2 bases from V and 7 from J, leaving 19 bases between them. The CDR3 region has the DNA TGTGCCAGCAGCCAACTCGGGGATTTCTCCTTACATACGCAGTATTTT. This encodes CASSQLGDFSLHTQYF.

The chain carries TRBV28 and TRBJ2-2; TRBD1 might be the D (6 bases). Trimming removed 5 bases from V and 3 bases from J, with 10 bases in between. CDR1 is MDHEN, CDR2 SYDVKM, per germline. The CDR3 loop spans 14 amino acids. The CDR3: CASSTRGYTGELFF. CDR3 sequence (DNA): TGTGCCAGCAGTACAAGGGGGTACACCGGGGAGCTGTTTTTT.

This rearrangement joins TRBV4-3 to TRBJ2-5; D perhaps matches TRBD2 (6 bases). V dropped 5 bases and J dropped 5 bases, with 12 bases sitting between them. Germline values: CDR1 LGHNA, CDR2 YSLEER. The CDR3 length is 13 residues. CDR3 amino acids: CASSWRAGETQYF. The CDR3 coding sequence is TGCGCCAGCAGCTGGAGGGCCGGGGAGACCCAGTACTTC.

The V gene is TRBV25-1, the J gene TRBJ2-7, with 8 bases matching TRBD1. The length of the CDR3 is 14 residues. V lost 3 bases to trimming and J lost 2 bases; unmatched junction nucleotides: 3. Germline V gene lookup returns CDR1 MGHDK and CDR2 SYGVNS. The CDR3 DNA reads TGTGCCAGCAGTGACCAGGACAGGGCCTACGAGCAGTACTTC. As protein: CASSDQDRAYEQYF.